The 29 T cell receptor beta chains given below trace back to one sample, sequenced in a study of T cell repertoires in cytomegalovirus infection. Their antigen targets remain unknown. TCRdb reprocessed the reads via MiXCR and lists one record per CDR3 protein. The profile covers just over 450,000 distinct CDR3 sequences, with roughly 43% appearing a single time and 43% taken by the ten largest. Sequencing was performed on cultured PBMCs, taken from culture after CMV antigen stimulation. These receptors all stem from a human donor in good health (CMV status not recorded). Some clones in this sample may be carry-over from other donors' samples.

The rearrangement uses TRBV18 and TRBJ2-4; D is possibly TRBD1 or TRBD2 (6 bases each). The CDR3 runs to 17 residues. V was cut by 3 bases and J by 0 bases, with 15 bases left in between. The germline gives CDR1 KGHSH, CDR2 LQKENI. DNA of the CDR3: TGTGCCAGCTCACCGTCGGGGGCGGCGGTAGCCAAAAACATTCAGTACTTC. Translation gives CASSPSGAAVAKNIQYF.

This clonotype has more than one count but fewer than ten. The V and J genes are TRBV20-1 and TRBJ2-1, with D possibly TRBD2 on 6 matching bases. V lost 3 bases and J 0 bases, leaving 15 bases between the germline ends. CDR1 and CDR2 (germline): DFQATT, SNEGSKA (reference sequence). This CDR3 has 16 amino acids. The CDR3 loop reads CSARGLAQLSYNEQFF. CDR3 sequence (DNA): TGCAGTGCTAGGGGGCTAGCGCAACTCTCCTACAATGAGCAGTTCTTC.

V is TRBV19 and J is TRBJ2-1, with D possibly TRBD2 on 6 matching bases. The CDR3 runs 13 residues. Germline CDR1 is LNHDA and CDR2 is SQIVND (reference sequence). Trimming took off 6 bases at V and 3 bases at J, with 9 bases between the two ends. The CDR3 loop is CASRRGNYNEQFF. Here the CDR3 DNA reads TGTGCCAGTAGACGGGGGAACTACAATGAGCAGTTCTTC.

The V and J genes are TRBV10-3 and TRBJ2-2; D not certain. Germline-derived CDR1 and CDR2 are ENHRY and SYGVKD. V lost 0 bases to trimming and J lost 0 bases, with 8 bases between them. CDR3 length: 16 residues. In DNA form, the CDR3 reads TGTGCCATCAGTGAGTCGCAGGATTCGAACACCGGGGAGCTGTTTTTT. It specifies CAISESQDSNTGELFF.

The chain uses TRBV28 and TRBJ2-7; D assignment may be TRBD1 or TRBD2 (5 bases each). The V end lost 6 bases, the J end lost 7 bases, and 13 bases lay between the germline ends. CDR3 length: 12 residues. Germline loops: CDR1 MDHEN, CDR2 SYDVKM. CDR3 DNA sequence: TGTGCCAGCAGACCAGGGAGTCAGGAGCAGTACTTC. Translation gives CASRPGSQEQYF.

The J gene is TRBJ2-5, the V gene TRBV11-2; 10 bases align to TRBD2. Per the germline V gene, CDR1 is SGHAT and CDR2 is FQNNGV. There are 17 residues in the CDR3. With 1 base clipped from V and 5 bases from J, the junction kept 10 bases outside the gene matches. The CDR3 region has the DNA TGTGCCAGCAGCTTAGTGCCAGCGGGAGGGTTGGGCGAGACCCAGTACTTC. Residues: CASSLVPAGGLGETQYF.

The rearrangement uses TRBV7-8 and TRBJ2-1; D is perhaps TRBD1 (5 bases). This CDR3 has 14 residues. V shed 3 bases and J shed 9 bases, with 15 bases lying between them. The germline gives CDR1 SGHVS, CDR2 FQNEAQ. The CDR3, as DNA: TGTGCCAGCAGCTTGAGGACACCACTCGTTGAGCAGTTCTTC. It yields the protein CASSLRTPLVEQFF. The full variable domain, in which reference TRBV7-8 and TRBJ2-1 provide the parts outside the CDR3, is GAGVSQSPRYKVAKRGQDVALRCDPISGHVSLFWYQQALGQGPEFLTYFQNEAQLDKSGLPSDRFFAERPEGSVSTLKIQRTQQEDSAVYLCASSLRTPLVEQFFGPGTRLTVL.

The chain couples TRBV5-1 to TRBJ2-2, with 14 nucleotides matching TRBD2. Germline CDR1 reads SGHRS; CDR2 reads YFSETQ. The ends lost 4 bases at V and 9 bases at J; junction bases unmatched: 11. The CDR3 consists of 17 residues. CDR3 coding DNA: TGCGCCAGCAGCCCGACACCGGGACTAGCGGGAGCCAGGGAGCTGTTTTTT. Its protein is CASSPTPGLAGARELFF.

This clonotype was seen a few times. V usage is TRBV12-3 or TRBV12-4 and J usage is TRBJ2-5; perhaps TRBD2 as D (6 bases). The CDR3 is 14 residues long. Trimming took off 8 bases at V and 2 bases at J, with 15 bases between the two ends. The CDR3: CASGGTRIQETQYF. The CDR3 DNA sequence: TGTGCCAGCGGGGGGACTCGGATACAAGAGACCCAGTACTTC.

J is TRBJ2-3 and V is TRBV11-2; 7 bases map to TRBD2. There are 16 residues in the CDR3. Germline V gives CDR1 SGHAT, CDR2 FQNNGV. V was clipped by 5 bases and J by 4 bases; unmatched bases: 12. CDR3 in amino acids: CASSPPQRDWSDTQYF. CDR3 nucleotide sequence: TGTGCCAGCAGCCCCCCGCAGCGGGATTGGTCAGATACGCAGTATTTT.

This clonotype has only a few counts. The J gene is TRBJ2-1, the V gene TRBV7-2; 10 nucleotides match TRBD1. Germline trimming cut 6 bases from V and 4 bases from J; bases unmatched to any gene: 9. This CDR3 has 16 residues. Germline lookup yields CDR1 SGHTA and CDR2 FQGNSA. The CDR3 DNA sequence: TGTGCCAGCAGAGTAGACAGGGGGCGTTGGTACAATGAGCAGTTCTTC. Translated, it gives CASRVDRGRWYNEQFF.

This sequence joins TRBV5-4 and TRBJ2-1, with 12 bases lining up with TRBD2. The CDR3 covers 16 residues. V shed 1 base, J shed 8 bases, and the junction held 7 bases outside the gene matches. Germline CDR1 SGHNT, CDR2 YYREEE (reference sequence). This CDR3 is CASSLYNLAGGDEQFF. DNA of the CDR3: TGTGCCAGCAGCTTGTACAATCTAGCGGGAGGGGATGAGCAGTTCTTC.

The chain recombines TRBV20-1 with TRBJ1-5, with D possibly TRBD1 on 5 matching bases. Germline V CDR1 and CDR2: DFQATT, SNEGSKA (reference sequence). The ends were cut back, 6 bases at V and 4 bases at J, with 16 bases in the middle. The CDR3 length is 14 residues. DNA for the CDR3: TGCAGTGCCAAAGTTTGGGGACCGAATCAGCCCCAGCATTTT. The encoded protein is CSAKVWGPNQPQHF.

This clonotype came up a few times. The gene calls are TRBV7-6 and TRBJ2-1; 14 nucleotides agree with TRBD2. The CDR3 covers 18 residues. V lost 2 bases to trimming and J lost 5 bases; unmatched junction nucleotides: 8. From germline, CDR1 is SGHVS and CDR2 FNYEAQ. CDR3 sequence (DNA): TGTGCCAGCAGCTTATGGGGACTAGCGGGAGTTCGGAACAATGAGCAGTTCTTC. It yields the protein CASSLWGLAGVRNNEQFF.

In this sample, this clonotype turned up a few times. The gene calls are TRBV7-8 and TRBJ2-3; D is possibly TRBD2 (6 bases). The CDR3 extends over 16 amino acids. Per germline, CDR1 SGHVS and CDR2 FQNEAQ. Trimming took 4 bases from V and 6 from J, leaving 20 bases between them. This CDR3 reads CASSSHRDGGWDTQYF. The DNA of the CDR3 is TGTGCCAGCAGCTCGCACCGGGACGGGGGTTGGGATACGCAGTATTTT. Complete variable domain (other parts from reference TRBV7-8 and TRBJ2-3): GAGVSQSPRYKVAKRGQDVALRCDPISGHVSLFWYQQALGQGPEFLTYFQNEAQLDKSGLPSDRFFAERPEGSVSTLKIQRTQQEDSAVYLCASSSHRDGGWDTQYFGPGTRLTVL.

The chain couples TRBV7-8 to TRBJ2-5; no definite D call. The length of the CDR3 is 14 residues. V lost 2 bases and J lost 1, with 8 bases in between. CDR1 is SGHVS, CDR2 FQNEAQ, per germline. The chain's CDR3 is CASSLKVGQETQYF. CDR3 sequence (DNA): TGTGCCAGCAGCTTAAAAGTGGGCCAAGAGACCCAGTACTTC.

The chain joins TRBV12-3 or TRBV12-4 to TRBJ1-1; no clear D. Trimming took off 3 bases at V and 1 base at J, with 9 bases between the two ends. The CDR3 extends over 14 amino acids. The CDR3 DNA is TGTGCCAGCAGTTTTCGGCAATCGAACACTGAAGCTTTCTTT. Its protein is CASSFRQSNTEAFF.

This clonotype was observed a few times. The chain is built from TRBV5-4 and TRBJ1-1; maybe TRBD1 (5 bases). CDR3 length equals 16 residues. Germline V lookup: CDR1 SGHNT, CDR2 YYREEE (reference sequence). V was trimmed by 6 bases and J by 1 base, leaving 19 bases between them. The CDR3 here is CASISGTPMGNTEAFF. The CDR3, as DNA: TGTGCCAGCATTTCCGGGACCCCCATGGGGAACACTGAAGCTTTCTTT. Complete variable domain (other parts from reference TRBV5-4 and TRBJ1-1): ETGVTQSPTHLIKTRGQQVTLRCSSQSGHNTVSWYQQALGQGPQFIFQYYREEENGRGNFPPRFSGLQFPNYSSELNVNALELDDSALYLCASISGTPMGNTEAFFGQGTRLTVV.

This clonotype was recorded many times. The chain uses TRBV7-2 and TRBJ1-2; no clear D gene. The CDR3 length is 14 residues. Germline V gene data show CDR1 as SGHTA and CDR2 as FQGNSA. Trimming removed 1 base from V and 5 bases from J, with 11 bases in between. CDR3 residues: CASSLDRVGYGYTF. CDR3 coding DNA: TGTGCCAGCAGCTTAGATAGGGTTGGGTATGGCTACACCTTC.

The gene calls are TRBV7-2 and TRBJ2-7, with D perhaps matching TRBD2 (5 bases). CDR1 SGHTA and CDR2 FQGNSA come from the germline V gene. The CDR3 has 14 amino acids. The ends were cut back, 2 bases at V and 6 bases at J, with 14 bases in the middle. This chain's CDR3 is CASSLNRGESEQYF. The CDR3 nucleotides read TGTGCCAGCAGCTTAAATCGGGGTGAGTCCGAGCAGTACTTC.

This clonotype was seen more than once but under ten times. V usage is TRBV7-2 and J usage is TRBJ2-1, with 7 bases lining up with TRBD2. The CDR3 is 13 residues long. The junction had 4 bases not matched to a gene; V was cut back by 5 bases and J by 6 bases. Germline-derived CDR1 and CDR2 are SGHTA and FQGNSA. CDR3 in DNA: TGTGCCAGCAGCGCGCGGACTAGCAATGAGCAGTTCTTC. It codes for CASSARTSNEQFF.

This clonotype was detected a few times. This rearrangement joins TRBV7-2 to TRBJ2-3; TRBD2 is a possible D gene (5 bases). This CDR3 is 13 amino acids long. Trimming shortened V by 0 bases and J by 8 bases, and 9 bases separated the two germline ends. The germline V gene encodes CDR1 SGHTA and CDR2 FQGNSA. The CDR3 here is CASSLALRGTQYF. As DNA, the CDR3 is TGTGCCAGCAGCTTAGCTCTCCGGGGTACGCAGTATTTT.

This chain connects TRBV7-6 to TRBJ1-1, with D possibly matching TRBD1 (5 bases). This CDR3 is 14 amino acids long. CDR1 and CDR2 (germline): SGHVS, FNYEAQ. The V end lost 0 bases, the J end lost 8 bases, and 13 bases lay between the germline ends. Here the CDR3 reads CASSLAGGGIEAFF. CDR3 bases: TGTGCCAGCAGCTTAGCCGGGGGAGGGATCGAAGCTTTCTTT. Full variable domain (outside the CDR3, taken from reference TRBV7-6 and TRBJ1-1): GAGVSQSPRYKVTKRGQDVALRCDPISGHVSLYWYRQALGQGPEFLTYFNYEAQQDKSGLPNDRFSAERPEGSISTLTIQRTEQRDSAMYRCASSLAGGGIEAFFGQGTRLTVV.

The chain has TRBV7-9 and TRBJ1-5; 7 bases are a match to TRBD1. V gave up 1 base and J gave up 4 bases; unmatched junction bases: 1. Looked up from germline, CDR1 is SEHNR and CDR2 is FQNEAQ (reference sequence). The CDR3 has 14 residues. Here the CDR3 reads CASSLEQGNQPQHF. CDR3 bases: TGTGCCAGCAGCTTAGAACAGGGGAATCAGCCCCAGCATTTT.

This clonotype was seen just once. The chain employs TRBV19 and TRBJ1-2, with D tentatively TRBD1 (6 bases). The CDR3 is 15 residues long. The germline gives CDR1 LNHDA, CDR2 SQIVND (reference sequence). The V end was cut by 2 bases, the J end by 4 bases, with 14 bases between. The CDR3 nucleotides are TGTGCCAGTAGTATAAACAGGGCCGAGACCTATGGCTACACCTTC. Its translation: CASSINRAETYGYTF.

The chain recombines TRBV6-1 with TRBJ2-7, with no clear D. Germline V lookup: CDR1 MNHNS, CDR2 SASEGT. V was cut by 1 base and J by 4 bases, with 14 bases left in between. The CDR3 contains 15 residues. The CDR3 DNA sequence: TGTGCCAGCAGTGAAGGGTTCACTTCTGTTTACGAGCAGTACTTC. It translates to CASSEGFTSVYEQYF.

This clonotype occurred a few times. The chain couples TRBV7-2 to TRBJ2-1, with D unclear. The V end lost 5 bases, the J end lost 8 bases, and 13 bases lay between the germline ends. This CDR3 contains 13 residues. Germline CDR1 is SGHTA and CDR2 is FQGNSA. CDR3 sequence (DNA): TGTGCCAGCAGCCCCCGGAATATCGATGAGCAGTTCTTC. This gives the protein CASSPRNIDEQFF.

The gene calls are TRBV19 and TRBJ2-1; maybe TRBD2 (5 bases). Germline-derived CDR1 and CDR2 are LNHDA and SQIVND (reference sequence). The CDR3 has 14 residues. V lost 6 bases, J lost 9 bases, and 18 bases lay in between. CDR3 region: CASSPRLEGPEQFF. DNA for the CDR3: TGTGCCAGTAGCCCAAGGCTAGAGGGTCCTGAGCAGTTCTTC.

V is TRBV12-3 or TRBV12-4 and J is TRBJ1-1; 7 nucleotides match TRBD1. This CDR3 contains 15 residues. V lost 1 base, J lost 3 bases, and 5 bases stayed unmatched. The CDR3 region is CASSLGQGTDTEAFF. DNA for the CDR3: TGTGCCAGCAGTTTAGGGCAGGGGACAGACACTGAAGCTTTCTTT.